Each of the 8 T cell receptor beta chains below was sequenced from the same sample in a study of response to subunit inactivated influenza vaccine. One entry per CDR3 protein results from TCRdb running MiXCR on the RT-PCR reads. Here the sample spans around 520,000 distinct CDR3 sequences, 25% being singletons. This specimen was CD4+ T cells sorted from PBMCs, taken approximately 5 days after vaccination. The receptors derive from a man aged 45-65 years who received an inactivated influenza vaccine.

The DNA for the CDR3 is TGCGCCAGCAGCTTGGAAGGGGATAATGAAAAACTGTTTTTT. Translation: CASSLEGDNEKLFF. This chain connects TRBV5-1 to TRBJ1-4, with a tentative D call TRBD1 (5 bases). This CDR3 spans 14 amino acids. Germline-derived CDR1 and CDR2 are SGHRS and YFSETQ. Trimming cost V 0 bases and J 4 bases, with 7 bases left between them.

The chain combines TRBV5-1 with TRBJ2-7, with D possibly matching TRBD2 (6 bases). The CDR3 runs to 14 residues. CDR1 and CDR2 from the germline V gene are SGHRS and YFSETQ. V gave up 3 bases and J gave up 2 bases, with 12 bases separating them. Written as DNA, the CDR3 is TGCGCCAGCAGCTGGGACCGGACTACCTACGAGCAGTACTTC. This encodes CASSWDRTTYEQYF.

A few counts support this clonotype. V and J are TRBV29-1 and TRBJ2-2, with 9 nucleotides matching TRBD2. Germline V CDR1 and CDR2: SQVTM, ANQGSEA. V shed 5 bases, J shed 7 bases, and the junction held 11 bases outside the gene matches. CDR3 size: 15 residues. CDR3: CSVRPGLASDGELFF. CDR3 coding DNA: TGCAGCGTTCGTCCTGGACTAGCGTCGGACGGGGAGCTGTTTTTT.

The chain is built from TRBV20-1 and TRBJ2-1; TRBD2 aligns across 10 bases. The CDR3 covers 15 residues. CDR1 is DFQATT and CDR2 is SNEGSKA in the germline V gene (reference sequence). V lost 3 bases, J lost 6 bases, and 8 bases stayed unmatched. Written as DNA, the CDR3 is TGCAGTGCTAGGGTCGGGAGCGGGAGGGCCAATGAGCAGTTCTTC. Amino acid sequence: CSARVGSGRANEQFF.

This clonotype occurred a few times. The rearrangement uses TRBV3-1 and TRBJ2-1, with no clear D. V was pared by 0 bases and J by 0 bases, with 15 bases between. The CDR3 runs 18 residues. CDR1 is LGHDT, CDR2 YNNKEL, per germline (reference sequence). CDR3 sequence reads: CASSQEFLSRSSYNEQFF. The CDR3 region has the DNA TGTGCCAGCAGCCAAGAATTTCTGTCCAGGAGCTCCTACAATGAGCAGTTCTTC.

This chain joins TRBV11-2 and TRBJ2-7; possible D gene TRBD2, 6 bases. The CDR3 sequence is 14 residues long. CDR1 SGHAT and CDR2 FQNNGV come from the germline V gene. Deletions cut 3 bases from V and 2 bases from J, with 11 bases between. The DNA of the CDR3 is TGTGCCAGCAGCTTGTCCGGGGGTCCCTACGAGCAGTACTTC. It specifies CASSLSGGPYEQYF. The variable domain in full, with the rest retrieved from reference TRBV11-2 and TRBJ2-7, is EAGVAQSPRYKIIEKRQSVAFWCNPISGHATLYWYQQILGQGPKLLIQFQNNGVVDDSQLPKDRFSAERLKGVDSTLKIQPAKLEDSAVYLCASSLSGGPYEQYFGPGTRLTVT.

This clonotype was seen repeatedly, ten times or more. This chain uses TRBV5-1 with TRBJ2-5; D gene uncertain. The V end was cut by 4 bases, the J end by 3 bases, with 13 bases between. This CDR3 has 14 amino acids. Germline CDR1 and CDR2: SGHRS and YFSETQ. This CDR3 is CASSTWDAKETQYF. In DNA, the CDR3 is TGCGCCAGCAGCACCTGGGATGCCAAAGAGACCCAGTACTTC.

The chain employs TRBV7-3 and TRBJ2-3; D is unclear. The CDR3 has 14 amino acids. The germline V gene has CDR1 SGHTA and CDR2 FQGTGA. V lost 4 bases and J lost 0, with 8 bases in between. For the CDR3, the DNA is TGTGCCAGCAGCTCGAGATCTAGCACAGATACGCAGTATTTT. This gives the protein CASSSRSSTDTQYF.